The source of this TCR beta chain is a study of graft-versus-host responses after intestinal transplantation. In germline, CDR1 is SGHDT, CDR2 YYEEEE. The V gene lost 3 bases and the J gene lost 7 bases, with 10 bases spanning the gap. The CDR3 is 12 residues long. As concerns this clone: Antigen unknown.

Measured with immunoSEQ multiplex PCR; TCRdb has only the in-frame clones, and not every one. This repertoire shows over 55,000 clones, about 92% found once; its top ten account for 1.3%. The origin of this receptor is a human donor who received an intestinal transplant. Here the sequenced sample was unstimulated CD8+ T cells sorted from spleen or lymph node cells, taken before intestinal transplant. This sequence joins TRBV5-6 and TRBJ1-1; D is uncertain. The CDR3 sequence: CASSYSAGEAFF. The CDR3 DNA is TGTGCCAGCAGCTACAGTGCGGGTGAAGCTTTCTTT.